These 6 T cell receptor beta chains originate from one sample sequenced in a study of post-analysis software for immune sequencing data. General study results and limits: Patients carried four or five TRBV segments more frequently than controls did, and TRBV5-6, TRBV5-1 and TRBV20-1 were among them.

Libraries were made from TCR beta cDNA, and they carried unique molecular identifiers. TCRdb re-called the PCR reads with MiXCR, one entry per CDR3 protein. The profile shows roughly 800,000 distinct CDR3 sequences, 40% to 55% of them singletons. No antigen is known for these receptors. Sequencing used blood. These receptors came from a girl between 10 and 17 years old with multiple sclerosis.

Notes on this clonotype: The junction shows a germline mismatch at one end, possibly a read error. J is TRBJ2-1 and V is TRBV29-1; 12 nucleotides line up with TRBD2. CDR1 is SQVTM, CDR2 ANQGSEA, per germline. The CDR3 sequence is 13 residues long. CDR3 nucleotides: TGCGGCGTAAGACTAGCGGGAGCCAATGAGCAGTTCTTC. Its translation is CGVRLAGANEQFF.

This clonotype has more than one count but fewer than ten. The J gene is TRBJ2-1, the V gene TRBV7-2, with D hard to call. The CDR3 has 13 residues. Trimming shortened V by 3 bases and J by 7 bases, and 10 bases separated the two germline ends. Germline loops: CDR1 SGHTA, CDR2 FQGNSA. The CDR3 protein is CASSFLVRNEQFF. The CDR3 coding sequence is TGTGCCAGCAGCTTTCTAGTCCGGAATGAGCAGTTCTTC.

The chain is built from TRBV12-3 or TRBV12-4 and TRBJ2-6; 7 nucleotides match TRBD1. The CDR3 runs to 14 residues. Unmatched junction bases numbered 4, after V lost 8 bases and J lost 3 bases. The CDR3 DNA sequence: TGTGCCAGCGGAACAGGGGTTGGGGCCAACGTCCTGACTTTC. Translation: CASGTGVGANVLTF.

This clonotype was observed a few times. The rearrangement links TRBV20-1 to TRBJ1-5, with TRBD1 matching over 8 bases. The CDR3 loop spans 16 amino acids. CDR1 is DFQATT, CDR2 SNEGSKA, per germline (reference sequence). J was trimmed by 7 bases and V by 3 bases; bases with no gene match: 14. CDR3 nucleotide sequence: TGCAGTGCTAGTAAGGGTGCAGGGGGCATGGGACAGCCCCAGCATTTT. This encodes CSASKGAGGMGQPQHF.

The V and J genes are TRBV20-1 and TRBJ2-7; weak D call: TRBD1 (5 bases). CDR3 length equals 15 residues. The germline V gene encodes CDR1 DFQATT and CDR2 SNEGSKA (reference sequence). V was clipped by 3 bases and J by 0 bases, with 15 bases between them. The CDR3 nucleotides are TGCAGTGCTAGGAGTGACAGCACAAGCTCCTACGAGCAGTACTTC. Translating it yields CSARSDSTSSYEQYF.

The DNA of the CDR3 is TGTGCCAGCAGATTTGACAGGACCAACACCGGGGAGCTGTTTTTT. It yields the protein CASRFDRTNTGELFF. J is TRBJ2-2 and V is TRBV7-2; a possible D gene is TRBD1 (6 bases). Trimming left V 6 bases short and J 2 bases short, with 13 bases between. The CDR3 contains 15 residues. Germline V gene data show CDR1 as SGHTA and CDR2 as FQGNSA.